This TCR beta chain originates from a study of CD8+CD57+ T cells in acquired aplastic anemia. Study information: Recorded DNA amounts for sorted CD4+ and CD8+ cells had an average of approximately 3 ug.

The TCR beta profiling, which covered VDJ combination and CDR3 sequence, was carried out using genomic DNA as the template. TCRdb ran MiXCR on the reads and lists one entry per CDR3 protein. This sample has 250,000 to 300,000 distinct CDR3 sequences, with around 60% found just once. With 5 bases removed from V and 3 bases from J, the gap between germline ends came to 14 bases. The CDR3 consists of 15 residues. The germline CDR1 and CDR2 sequences are SGHTA and FQGNSA. The source is a human donor with severe aplastic anemia or a healthy control (not recorded which). Specimen: sorted CD4+, CD8+, or CD8+CD57+ T cells (not recorded which) from PBMCs. J is TRBJ2-1 and V is TRBV7-2; no reliable D call. The CDR3 sequence: CASSAPLANYNEQFF. As DNA, the CDR3 is TGTGCCAGCAGCGCACCTTTGGCGAACTACAATGAGCAGTTCTTC.